Listed here is a single T cell receptor (beta chain). Its antigen is unknown. The entry originates in a study of T cell responses to AZD1222 COVID-19 vaccine. Study outcomes and limitations: Among the donors, most were white British and more were female, and clonal diversity was possibly underestimated.

TCRdb keeps only in-frame clones here, not all; method: immunoSEQ multiplex PCR. The repertoire holds more than 110,000 clones, with 91% as singletons. Germline CDR1 MGHRA, CDR2 YSYEKL. CDR3 size: 13 residues. Trimming removed 0 bases at V and 6 bases at J, with 6 bases between. The chain couples TRBV4-1 to TRBJ1-5, with unresolved D. This clonotype was sampled from an adult in good health. The specimen was peripheral blood, collected on day 0 of AZD1222 vaccination. CDR3 sequence: CASSQDLSQPQHF. The CDR3 bases are TGCGCCAGCAGCCAAGATCTTAGTCAGCCCCAGCATTTT.